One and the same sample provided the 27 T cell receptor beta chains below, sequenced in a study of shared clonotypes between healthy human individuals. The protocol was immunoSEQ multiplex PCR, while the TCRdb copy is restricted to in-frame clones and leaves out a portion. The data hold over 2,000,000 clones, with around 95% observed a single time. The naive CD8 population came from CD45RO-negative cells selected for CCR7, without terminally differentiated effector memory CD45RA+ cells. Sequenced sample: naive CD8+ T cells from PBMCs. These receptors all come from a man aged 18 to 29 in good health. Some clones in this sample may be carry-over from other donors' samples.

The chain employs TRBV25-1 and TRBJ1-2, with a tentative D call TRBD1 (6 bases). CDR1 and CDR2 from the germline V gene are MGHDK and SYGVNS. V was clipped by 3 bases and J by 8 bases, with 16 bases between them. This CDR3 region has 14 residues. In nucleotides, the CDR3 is TGTGCCAGCAGTGATTACAGGGAGTTTGGGGGCTACACCTTC. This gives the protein CASSDYREFGGYTF.

The CDR3 DNA is TGTGCCAGCAGTTCGTACAGGGCGGACACTGAAGCTTTCTTT. Its translation is CASSSYRADTEAFF. J is TRBJ1-1 and V is TRBV28; a possible D gene is TRBD1 (6 bases). CDR3 length equals 14 residues. CDR1 and CDR2 from the germline V gene are MDHEN and SYDVKM. The ends were cut back, 4 bases at V and 3 bases at J, with 12 bases in the middle.

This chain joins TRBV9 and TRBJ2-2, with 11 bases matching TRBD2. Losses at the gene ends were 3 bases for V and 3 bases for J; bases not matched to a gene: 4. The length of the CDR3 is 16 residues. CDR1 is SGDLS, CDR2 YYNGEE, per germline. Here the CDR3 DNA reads TGTGCCAGCAGCGCAACTAGCGGGAGACACACCGGGGAGCTGTTTTTT. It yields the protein CASSATSGRHTGELFF.

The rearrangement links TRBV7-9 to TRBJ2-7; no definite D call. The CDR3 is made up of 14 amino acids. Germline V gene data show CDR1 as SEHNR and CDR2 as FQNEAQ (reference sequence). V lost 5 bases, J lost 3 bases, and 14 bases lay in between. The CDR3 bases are TGTGCCAGCAGCCTGACGGACGGAGTCTACGAGCAGTACTTC. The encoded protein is CASSLTDGVYEQYF.

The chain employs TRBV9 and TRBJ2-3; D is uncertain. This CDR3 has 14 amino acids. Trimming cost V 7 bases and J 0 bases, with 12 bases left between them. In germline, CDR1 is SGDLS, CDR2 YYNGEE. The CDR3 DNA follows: TGTGCCAGCGGAGCCGCTGGGAGCACAGATACGCAGTATTTT. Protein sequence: CASGAAGSTDTQYF.

The CDR3 DNA follows: TGTGCCAGCACTCCCCACCTGGACATCTCCTACGAGCAGTACTTC. Residues: CASTPHLDISYEQYF. The chain links TRBV28 to TRBJ2-7; D perhaps matches TRBD1 (5 bases). CDR3 size: 15 residues. The germline CDR1 and CDR2 sequences are MDHEN and SYDVKM. The V end lost 7 bases, the J end lost 0 bases, and 16 bases lay between the germline ends.

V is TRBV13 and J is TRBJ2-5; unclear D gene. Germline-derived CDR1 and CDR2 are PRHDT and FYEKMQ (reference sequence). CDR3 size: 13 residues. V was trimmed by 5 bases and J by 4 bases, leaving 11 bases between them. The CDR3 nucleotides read TGTGCCAGCAGCGGAGTCTCAGGAGAGACCCAGTACTTC. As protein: CASSGVSGETQYF.

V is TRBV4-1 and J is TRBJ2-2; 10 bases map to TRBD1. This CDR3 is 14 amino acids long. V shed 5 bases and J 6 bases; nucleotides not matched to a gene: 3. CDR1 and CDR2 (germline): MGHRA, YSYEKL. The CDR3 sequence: CASSDRGPSGELFF. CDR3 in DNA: TGCGCCAGCAGCGACAGGGGGCCGTCCGGGGAGCTGTTTTTT.

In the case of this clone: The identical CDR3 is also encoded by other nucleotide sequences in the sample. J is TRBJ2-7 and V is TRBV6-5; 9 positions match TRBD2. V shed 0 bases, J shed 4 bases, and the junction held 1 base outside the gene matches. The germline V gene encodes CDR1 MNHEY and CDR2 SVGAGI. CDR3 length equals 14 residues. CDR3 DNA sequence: TGTGCCAGCAGTTACTCTACTAGCGGGTACGAGCAGTACTTC. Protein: CASSYSTSGYEQYF.

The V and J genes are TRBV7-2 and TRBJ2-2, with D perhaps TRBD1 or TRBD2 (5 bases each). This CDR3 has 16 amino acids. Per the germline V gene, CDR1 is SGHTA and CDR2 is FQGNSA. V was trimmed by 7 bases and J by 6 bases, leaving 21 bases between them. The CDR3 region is CASTSYGTALAGELFF. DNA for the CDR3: TGTGCCAGCACCTCTTATGGGACCGCCCTGGCCGGGGAGCTGTTTTTT.

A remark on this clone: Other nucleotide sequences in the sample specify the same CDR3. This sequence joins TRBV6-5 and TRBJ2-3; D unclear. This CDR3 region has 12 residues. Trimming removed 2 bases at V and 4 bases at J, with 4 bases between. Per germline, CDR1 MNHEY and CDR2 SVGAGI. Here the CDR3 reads CASSYGPDTQYF. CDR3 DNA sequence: TGTGCCAGCAGTTACGGCCCAGATACGCAGTATTTT.

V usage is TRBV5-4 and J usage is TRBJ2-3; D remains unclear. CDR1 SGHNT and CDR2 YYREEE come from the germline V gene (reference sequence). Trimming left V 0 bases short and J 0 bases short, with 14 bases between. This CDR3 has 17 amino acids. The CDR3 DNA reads TGTGCCAGCAGCTTGGATTTGGCCACCGCTAGCACAGATACGCAGTATTTT. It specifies CASSLDLATASTDTQYF.

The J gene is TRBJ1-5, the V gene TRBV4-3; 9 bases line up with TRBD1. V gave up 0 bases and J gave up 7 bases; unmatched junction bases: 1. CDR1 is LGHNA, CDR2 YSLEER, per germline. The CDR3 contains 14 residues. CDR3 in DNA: TGCGCCAGCAGCCAAGATACAGGGGGCCAGCCCCAGCATTTT. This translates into CASSQDTGGQPQHF.

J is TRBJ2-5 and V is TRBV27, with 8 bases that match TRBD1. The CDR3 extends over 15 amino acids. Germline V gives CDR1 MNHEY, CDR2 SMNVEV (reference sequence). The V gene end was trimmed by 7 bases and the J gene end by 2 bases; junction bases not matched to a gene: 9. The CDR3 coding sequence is TGTGCCAGCACCTCCTCGGACAGGGCACAAGAGACCCAGTACTTC. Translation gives CASTSSDRAQETQYF.

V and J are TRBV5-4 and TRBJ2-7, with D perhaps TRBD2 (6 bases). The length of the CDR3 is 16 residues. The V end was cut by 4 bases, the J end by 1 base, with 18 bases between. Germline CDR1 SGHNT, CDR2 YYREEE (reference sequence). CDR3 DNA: TGTGCCAGCAGCCCCCTGGGGGGTGTTGGATCCTACGAGCAGTACTTC. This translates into CASSPLGGVGSYEQYF. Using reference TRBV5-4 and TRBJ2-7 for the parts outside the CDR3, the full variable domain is ETGVTQSPTHLIKTRGQQVTLRCSSQSGHNTVSWYQQALGQGPQFIFQYYREEENGRGNFPPRFSGLQFPNYSSELNVNALELDDSALYLCASSPLGGVGSYEQYFGPGTRLTVT.

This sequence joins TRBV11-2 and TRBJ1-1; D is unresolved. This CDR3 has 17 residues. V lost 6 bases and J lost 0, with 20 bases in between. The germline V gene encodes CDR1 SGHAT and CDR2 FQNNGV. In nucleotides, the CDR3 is TGTGCCAGCAGTCACCCACTTCGGCAGGCCTTGAACACTGAAGCTTTCTTT. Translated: CASSHPLRQALNTEAFF.

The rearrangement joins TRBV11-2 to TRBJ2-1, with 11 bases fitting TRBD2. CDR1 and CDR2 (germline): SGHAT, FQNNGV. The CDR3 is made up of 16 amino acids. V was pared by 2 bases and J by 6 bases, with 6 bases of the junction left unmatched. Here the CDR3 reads CASSLLRGTSGNEQFF. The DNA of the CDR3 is TGTGCCAGCAGCTTATTAAGGGGGACTAGCGGCAATGAGCAGTTCTTC.

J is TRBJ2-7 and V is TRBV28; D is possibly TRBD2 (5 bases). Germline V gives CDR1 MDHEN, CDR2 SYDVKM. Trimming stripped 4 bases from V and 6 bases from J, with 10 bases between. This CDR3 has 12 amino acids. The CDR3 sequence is CASSWGAVEQYF. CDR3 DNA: TGTGCCAGCAGTTGGGGAGCGGTCGAGCAGTACTTC.

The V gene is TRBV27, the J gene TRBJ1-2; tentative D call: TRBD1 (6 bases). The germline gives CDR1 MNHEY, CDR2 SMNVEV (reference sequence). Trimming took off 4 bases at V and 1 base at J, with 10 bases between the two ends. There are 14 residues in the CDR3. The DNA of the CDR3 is TGTGCCAGCAGTTCCCGGGACATTAACTATGGCTACACCTTC. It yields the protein CASSSRDINYGYTF.

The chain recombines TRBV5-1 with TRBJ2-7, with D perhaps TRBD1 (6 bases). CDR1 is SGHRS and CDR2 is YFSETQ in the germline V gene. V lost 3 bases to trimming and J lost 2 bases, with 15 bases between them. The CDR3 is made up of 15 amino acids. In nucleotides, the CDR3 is TGCGCCAGCAGCTCCGCGGACAGCGGTGCCTACGAGCAGTACTTC. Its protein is CASSSADSGAYEQYF.

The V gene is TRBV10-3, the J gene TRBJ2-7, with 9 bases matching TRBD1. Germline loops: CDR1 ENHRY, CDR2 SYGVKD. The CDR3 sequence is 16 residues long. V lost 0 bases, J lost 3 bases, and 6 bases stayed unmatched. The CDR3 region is CAISESRTGAFYEQYF. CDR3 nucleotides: TGTGCCATCAGTGAGTCGAGGACAGGGGCCTTCTACGAGCAGTACTTC.

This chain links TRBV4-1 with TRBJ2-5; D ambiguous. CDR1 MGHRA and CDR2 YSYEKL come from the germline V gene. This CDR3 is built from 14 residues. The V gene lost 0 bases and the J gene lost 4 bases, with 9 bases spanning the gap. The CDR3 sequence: CASSQDHSLETQYF. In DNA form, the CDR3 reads TGCGCCAGCAGCCAAGATCACTCATTAGAGACCCAGTACTTC.

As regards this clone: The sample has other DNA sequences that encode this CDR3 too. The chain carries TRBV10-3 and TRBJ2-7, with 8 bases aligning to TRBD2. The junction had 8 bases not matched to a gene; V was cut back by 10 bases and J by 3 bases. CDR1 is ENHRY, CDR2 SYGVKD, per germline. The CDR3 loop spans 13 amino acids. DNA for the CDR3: TGTGCCAGCGGACTAGCTTTAAACTACGAGCAGTACTTC. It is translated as CASGLALNYEQYF.

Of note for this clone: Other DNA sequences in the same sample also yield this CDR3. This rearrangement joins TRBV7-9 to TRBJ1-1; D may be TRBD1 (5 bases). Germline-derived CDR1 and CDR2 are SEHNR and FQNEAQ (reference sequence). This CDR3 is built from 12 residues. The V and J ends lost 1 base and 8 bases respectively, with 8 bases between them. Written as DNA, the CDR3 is TGTGCCAGCAGCTTAGGCGGGGGGGAAGCTTTCTTT. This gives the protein CASSLGGGEAFF.

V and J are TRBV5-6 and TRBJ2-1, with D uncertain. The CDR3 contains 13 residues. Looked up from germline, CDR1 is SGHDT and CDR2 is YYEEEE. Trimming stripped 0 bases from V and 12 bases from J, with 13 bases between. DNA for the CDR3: TGTGCCAGCAGCTTGGGACGTGCAGAAGGGCAGTTCTTC. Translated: CASSLGRAEGQFF. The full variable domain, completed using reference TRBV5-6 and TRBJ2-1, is DAGVTQSPTHLIKTRGQQVTLRCSPKSGHDTVSWYQQALGQGPQFIFQYYEEEERQRGNFPDRFSGHQFPNYSSELNVNALLLGDSALYLCASSLGRAEGQFFGPGTRLTVL.

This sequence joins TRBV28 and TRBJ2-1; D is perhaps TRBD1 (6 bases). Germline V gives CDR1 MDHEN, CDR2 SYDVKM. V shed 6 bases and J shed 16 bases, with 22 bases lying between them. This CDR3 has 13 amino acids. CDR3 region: CASRSRGSMPEFF. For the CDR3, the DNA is TGTGCCAGCAGATCTAGGGGGTCTATGCCGGAATTCTTC. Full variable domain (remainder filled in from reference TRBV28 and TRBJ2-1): DVKVTQSSRYLVKRTGEKVFLECVQDMDHENMFWYRQDPGLGLRLIYFSYDVKMKEKGDIPEGYSVSREKKERFSLILESASTNQTSMYLCASRSRGSMPEFFGPGTRLTVL.

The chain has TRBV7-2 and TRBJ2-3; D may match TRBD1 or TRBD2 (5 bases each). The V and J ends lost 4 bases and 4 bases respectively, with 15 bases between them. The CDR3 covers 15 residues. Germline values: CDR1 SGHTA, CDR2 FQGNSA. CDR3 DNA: TGTGCCAGCAGCTCCGGGACCACTGGGGCAGATACGCAGTATTTT. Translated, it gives CASSSGTTGADTQYF.